The T cell receptor beta chain under discussion was sequenced for a study of cytomegalovirus exposure and HLA in healthy donors. The V gene end was trimmed by 6 bases and the J gene end by 2 bases; junction bases not matched to a gene: 1. Germline V gene lookup returns CDR1 SGHRS and CDR2 YFSETQ. The CDR3 is made up of 13 amino acids. Study-level findings and limits: Upon later analysis, TCR association rates were observed to vary by HLA locus, being highest for DRB1 and lowest for HLA-C.

This clone was counted a few times. What it binds is not known. PCR was performed using 60 Vbeta and 13 Jbeta primers. Assay: immunoSEQ multiplex PCR; the TCRdb copy retains only in-frame clones and omits some. This table has more than 110,000 clones, roughly two thirds appearing once. The chain recombines TRBV5-1 with TRBJ2-7; 11 bases are shared with TRBD1. The sequence derives from a woman aged 40 to 50 in good health and CMV-seronegative. The specimen sequenced was PBMCs. CDR3 DNA: TGCGCCAGCATGGGACAGGGGGCCTACGAGCAGTACTTC. Protein sequence: CASMGQGAYEQYF.